The following is a T cell receptor beta chain sequence with its context. Assay: immunoSEQ multiplex PCR; the TCRdb copy retains only in-frame clones and omits some. The sample yields approximately 300,000 clones, 86% seen once. This sample is part of a study of blood T cell repertoires in COVID-19. The V and J ends lost 4 bases and 0 bases, in that order; junction bases with no gene match: 5. Germline CDR1 is LGHDT and CDR2 is YNNKEL (reference sequence). This CDR3 has 18 residues. The sample comprised PBMCs or T cells enriched from blood (not recorded which). This TCR came from a man aged 25 to 45 who had recovered from COVID-19. The chain has TRBV3-1 (or the pseudogene TRBV3-2) and TRBJ2-6, with 11 bases aligning to TRBD1. In nucleotides, the CDR3 is TGTGCCAGCAGCCCTCGGGACAGGGGGTACTCTGGGGCCAACGTCCTGACTTTC. Translated, it gives CASSPRDRGYSGANVLTF.